This T cell receptor (beta chain) derives from a study of T cell responses to AZD1222 COVID-19 vaccine. Study-wide findings and caveats: Breadth and depth of Spike-specific TCRs rose after two AZD1222 doses. Reportedly, nearly half of unique spike TCRs recognized epitopes outside B.1.351/B.1.1.7 mutations. No repertoire was sampled before or during the peak T cell response, only after it.

This clone was found a few times. Its antigen is as yet unknown. The same CDR3 can be traced to other DNA sequences in this sample. Deletions cut 3 bases from V and 3 bases from J, with 3 bases between. CDR1 is LGHDT and CDR2 is YNNKEL in the germline V gene (reference sequence). CDR3 length: 11 amino acids. Produced via immunoSEQ multiplex PCR; TCRdb's table is partial and in-frame only. This sample has about 150,000 clones, with approximately 90% found just once. The receptor was isolated from an adult in good health. The chain employs TRBV3-1 (or the pseudogene TRBV3-2) and TRBJ2-7; D not resolved. Source: peripheral blood, taken on day 0 of AZD1222 vaccination. CDR3 nucleotide sequence: TGTGCCAGCAGCCAGGGCTACGAGCAGTACTTC. Protein sequence: CASSQGYEQYF.